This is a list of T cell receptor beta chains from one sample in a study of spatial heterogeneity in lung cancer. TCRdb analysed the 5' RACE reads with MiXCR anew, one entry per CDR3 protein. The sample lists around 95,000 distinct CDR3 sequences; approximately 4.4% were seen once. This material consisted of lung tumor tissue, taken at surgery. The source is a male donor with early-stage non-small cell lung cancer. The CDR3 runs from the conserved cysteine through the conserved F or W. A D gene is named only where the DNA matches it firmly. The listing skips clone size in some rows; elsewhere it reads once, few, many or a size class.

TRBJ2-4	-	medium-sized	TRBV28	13	CASKLLAKNIQYF	TGTGCCAGCAAATTACTAGCCAAAAACATTCAGTACTTC
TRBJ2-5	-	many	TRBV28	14	CASSPGQRSKTQYF	TGTGCCAGCAGCCCCGGCCAAAGGTCAAAGACCCAGTACTTC
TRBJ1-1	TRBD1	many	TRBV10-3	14	CAISDTRDRGGAFF	TGTGCCATCAGTGATACCCGGGACAGGGGGGGAGCTTTCTTT
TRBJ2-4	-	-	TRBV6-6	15	CASSPGDFSKNIQYF	TGTGCCAGCAGTCCAGGGGATTTTTCCAAAAACATTCAGTACTTC
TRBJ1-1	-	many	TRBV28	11	CASRRYSEAFF	TGTGCCAGCAGAAGGTACTCTGAAGCTTTCTTT
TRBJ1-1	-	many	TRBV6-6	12	CAGGARRTEAFF	TGTGCCGGCGGAGCCAGGCGGACTGAAGCTTTCTTT
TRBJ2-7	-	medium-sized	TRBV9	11	CASSATAEQYF	TGTGCCAGCAGCGCGACGGCTGAGCAGTACTTC
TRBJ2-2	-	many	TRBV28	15	CASSPQTANTGELFF	TGTGCCAGCAGTCCCCAGACCGCGAACACCGGGGAGCTGTTTTTT
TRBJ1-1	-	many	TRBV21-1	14	CASTLGGGPVGAFF	TGTGCCAGCACCCTAGGAGGAGGGCCCGTCGGGGCTTTCTTT
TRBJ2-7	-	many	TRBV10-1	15	CASSESQSGSYEQYF	TGCGCCAGCAGTGAGTCCCAGTCTGGATCCTACGAGCAGTACTTC
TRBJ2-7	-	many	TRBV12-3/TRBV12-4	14	CASSPGEVGFGQYF	TGTGCCAGCAGCCCGGGGGAAGTTGGGTTCGGGCAGTACTTC
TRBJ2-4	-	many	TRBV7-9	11	CASSLENIQYF	TGTGCCAGCAGCTTAGAAAACATTCAGTACTTC
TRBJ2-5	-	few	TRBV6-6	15	CASSYLGTQEETQYF	TGTGCCAGCAGTTACCTGGGTACCCAGGAGGAGACCCAGTACTTC
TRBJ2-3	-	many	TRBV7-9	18	CASRFKLAEGPFLDTQYF	TGTGCCAGCAGATTTAAGTTAGCGGAAGGGCCCTTCCTGGATACGCAGTATTTT
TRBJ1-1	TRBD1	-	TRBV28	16	CASSYPLGQMNTEAFF	TGTGCCAGCAGTTACCCCCTGGGACAGATGAACACTGAAGCTTTCTTT
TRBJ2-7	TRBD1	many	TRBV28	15	CASSFRSGTGNEQYF	TGTGCCAGCAGTTTTCGTTCCGGGACAGGGAACGAGCAGTACTTC
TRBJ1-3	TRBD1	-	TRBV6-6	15	CASSPRGTGGNTIYF	TGTGCCAGCAGCCCCCGGGGGACAGGAGGAAACACCATATATTTT
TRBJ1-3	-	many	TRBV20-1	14	CSASAGGSSDTIYF	TGCAGTGCTTCGGCTGGGGGATCTAGTGACACCATATATTTT
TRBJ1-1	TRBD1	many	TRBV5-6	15	CASSSSTGGHTEAFF	TGTGCCAGCAGCTCGTCGACAGGGGGGCACACTGAAGCTTTCTTT
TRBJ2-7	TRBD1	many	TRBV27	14	CASQLMTGFHEQYF	TGTGCCAGCCAATTAATGACAGGGTTCCACGAGCAGTACTTC
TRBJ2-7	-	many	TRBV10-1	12	CASSESGYEQYF	TGCGCCAGCAGTGAGTCGGGATACGAGCAGTACTTC
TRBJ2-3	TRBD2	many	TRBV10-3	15	CAISRGLAGGDTQYF	TGTGCCATCAGTCGTGGACTAGCGGGCGGGGATACGCAGTATTTT
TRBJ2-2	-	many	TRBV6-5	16	CASSYSRGENTGELFF	TGTGCCAGCAGTTACTCGAGGGGCGAGAACACCGGGGAGCTGTTTTTT
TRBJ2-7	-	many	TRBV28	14	CASSFPGRTYEQYF	TGTGCCAGCAGTTTCCCGGGACGTACCTACGAGCAGTACTTC
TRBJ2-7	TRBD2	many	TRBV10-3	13	CAISPGLAGEQYF	TGTGCCATCAGCCCGGGACTAGCGGGTGAGCAGTACTTC
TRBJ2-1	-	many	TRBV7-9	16	CASSNQNKMTYNEQFF	TGTGCCAGCAGCAATCAAAATAAAATGACTTACAATGAGCAGTTCTTC
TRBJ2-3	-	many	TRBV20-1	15	CSARDGGTSTDTQYF	TGCAGTGCTAGAGATGGGGGGACCAGCACAGATACGCAGTATTTT
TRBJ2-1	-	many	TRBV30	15	CAWTWSSQTGNEQFF	TGTGCCTGGACGTGGTCGTCGCAAACGGGGAATGAGCAGTTCTTC
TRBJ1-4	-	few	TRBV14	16	CASSHPGWGRREKLFF	TGTGCCAGCAGCCACCCCGGCTGGGGGCGAAGAGAAAAACTGTTTTTT
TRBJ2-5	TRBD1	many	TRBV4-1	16	CASSQVGLPQGETQYF	TGCGCCAGCAGCCAAGTTGGATTGCCACAGGGGGAGACCCAGTACTTC
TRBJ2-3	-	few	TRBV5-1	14	CASSLRRGTDTQYF	TGCGCCAGCAGCTTAAGGAGGGGCACAGATACGCAGTATTTT
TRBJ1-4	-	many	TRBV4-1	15	CASSQGHAPREKLFF	TGCGCCAGCAGCCAGGGACACGCACCCCGTGAAAAACTGTTTTTT
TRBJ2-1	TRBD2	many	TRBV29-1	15	CSVAIAGGPLNEQFF	TGCAGCGTGGCCATCGCGGGAGGGCCGTTGAATGAGCAGTTCTTC
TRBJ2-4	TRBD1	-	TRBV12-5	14	CASGIGQGENIQYF	TGTGCTAGTGGGATCGGACAGGGGGAAAACATTCAGTACTTC
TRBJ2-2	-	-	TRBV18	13	CASSPRESGELFF	TGTGCCAGCTCACCTCGCGAATCCGGGGAGCTGTTTTTT
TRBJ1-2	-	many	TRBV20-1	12	CSATGTTYGYTF	TGCAGTGCTACCGGGACAACCTATGGCTACACCTTC
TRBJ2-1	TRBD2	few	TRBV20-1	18	CSANAPHPTSGRIDEQFF	TGCAGTGCCAACGCCCCACATCCGACTAGCGGGAGGATCGATGAGCAGTTCTTC
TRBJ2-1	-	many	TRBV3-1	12	CASSPQGNEQFF	TGTGCCAGCAGTCCTCAGGGTAATGAGCAGTTCTTC
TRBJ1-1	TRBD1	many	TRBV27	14	CASSENRGFGEAFF	TGTGCCAGCAGTGAGAACAGGGGATTTGGTGAAGCTTTCTTT
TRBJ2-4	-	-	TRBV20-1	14	CSARGDLAKNIQYF	TGCAGTGCTAGGGGGGATCTAGCCAAAAACATTCAGTACTTC
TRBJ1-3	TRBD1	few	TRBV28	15	CASNFGQASGNTIYF	TGTGCCAGCAATTTTGGACAGGCCTCTGGAAACACCATATATTTT
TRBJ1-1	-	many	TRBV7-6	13	CASSWGEDTEAFF	TGTGCCAGCAGCTGGGGGGAGGACACTGAAGCTTTCTTT
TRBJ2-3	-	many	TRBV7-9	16	CASSLSEDWARDTQYF	TGTGCCAGCAGCCTGTCCGAAGATTGGGCGCGAGATACGCAGTATTTT
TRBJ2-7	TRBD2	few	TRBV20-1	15	CSAEEATSGRHEQYF	TGCAGTGCTGAGGAGGCGACTAGCGGGAGGCACGAGCAGTACTTC
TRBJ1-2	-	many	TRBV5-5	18	CASSLRSVGPVLTDGYTF	TGTGCCAGCAGCTTGCGAAGTGTTGGTCCAGTTTTGACAGATGGCTACACCTTC
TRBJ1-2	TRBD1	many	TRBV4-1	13	CASRGQGLSGYTF	TGCGCCAGCAGGGGACAGGGGTTGAGTGGCTACACCTTC
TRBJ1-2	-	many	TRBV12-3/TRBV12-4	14	CASSFSTGNNGYTF	TGTGCCAGCAGTTTCTCGACAGGAAACAATGGCTACACCTTC
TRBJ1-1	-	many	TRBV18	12	CASSPERAEAFF	TGTGCCAGCTCACCCGAGCGGGCTGAAGCTTTCTTT
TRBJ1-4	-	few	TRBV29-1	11	CSVEIGEKLFF	TGCAGCGTTGAAATCGGGGAAAAACTGTTTTTT
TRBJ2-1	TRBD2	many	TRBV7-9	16	CASSGTSGSSYNEQFF	TGTGCCAGCAGCGGGACTAGCGGGAGTTCCTACAATGAGCAGTTCTTC
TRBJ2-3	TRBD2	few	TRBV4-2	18	CASSQVVPAGGDKDTQYF	TGTGCCAGCAGCCAAGTAGTCCCCGCGGGAGGGGATAAAGATACGCAGTATTTT
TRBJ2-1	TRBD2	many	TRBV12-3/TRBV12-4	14	CASSRTSVYNEQFF	TGTGCCAGCAGTAGGACTAGCGTCTACAATGAGCAGTTCTTC
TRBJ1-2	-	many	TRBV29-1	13	CSAGQLPNYGYTF	TGCAGCGCCGGACAGCTACCTAACTATGGCTACACCTTC
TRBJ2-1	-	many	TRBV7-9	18	CASSLERMALADVNEQFF	TGTGCCAGCAGCTTAGAACGAATGGCACTAGCCGATGTAAATGAGCAGTTCTTC
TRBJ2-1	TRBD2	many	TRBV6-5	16	CASSTLASGSFHEQFF	TGTGCCAGCAGTACGCTTGCTAGCGGGAGTTTCCATGAGCAGTTCTTC
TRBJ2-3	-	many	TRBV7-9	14	CASGGTRGPDTQYF	TGTGCCAGCGGCGGGACTCGGGGTCCAGATACGCAGTATTTT
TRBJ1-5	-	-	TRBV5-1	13	CASSLEPNQPQHF	TGCGCCAGCAGCTTGGAACCGAATCAGCCCCAGCATTTT
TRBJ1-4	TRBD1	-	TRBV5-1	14	CASSRTGREEKLFF	TGCGCCAGCAGCAGGACAGGGCGCGAGGAAAAACTGTTTTTT
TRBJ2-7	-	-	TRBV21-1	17	CASKGSNGCSGPSEQYF	TGTGCCAGCAAAGGATCGAACGGATGTTCAGGTCCGAGCGAGCAGTACTTC
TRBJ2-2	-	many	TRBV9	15	CASSAHPPKTGELFF	TGTGCCAGCAGCGCCCACCCCCCTAAGACCGGGGAGCTGTTTTTT